A single sample gave rise to the 6 T cell receptor beta chains below, sequenced in a study of regulatory T cells in long-lasting Graves disease. Investigators prepared the TCR beta libraries by applying iRepertoire HTBI primers and Arm-PCR of CDR3 regions. TCRdb independently ran MiXCR on the multiplex PCR reads; one entry per CDR3 protein. The data show under 800,000 distinct CDR3 sequences, 16% seen once. The time point was: newly diagnosed GD, antithyroid drugs for less than 3 months. Making the TCR library involved RNA that had been extracted from PBMCs. The sample was also reused in another study, on T cells in Graves' hyperthyroidism and ophthalmopathy.

Sequencing was performed on peripheral blood mononuclear cells (PBMCs), taken at new diagnosis, from a patient treated with antithyroid drugs. The source is a woman under 40 with Graves disease.

This clonotype occurred a few times. This chain links TRBV6-1 with TRBJ1-4, with 9 bases that match TRBD1. Germline V gene data show CDR1 as MNHNS and CDR2 as SASEGT. The CDR3 is 17 residues long. V was clipped by 3 bases and J by 3 bases; unmatched bases: 8. The CDR3 here is CASSDGQGRSPNEKLFF. In DNA, the CDR3 is TGTGCCAGCAGTGACGGACAGGGGAGGTCACCTAATGAAAAACTGTTTTTT.

The chain recombines TRBV4-1 with TRBJ1-4; D not resolved. V lost 4 bases to trimming and J lost 8 bases, with 11 bases between them. The CDR3 sequence is 13 residues long. From germline, CDR1 is MGHRA and CDR2 YSYEKL. For the CDR3, the DNA is TGCGCCAGCAGCCTAATGATGGGGGAAAAACTGTTTTTT. It specifies CASSLMMGEKLFF.

In its sample, this clonotype was seen many times. The rearrangement links TRBV5-1 to TRBJ1-5; no firm D call. Germline values: CDR1 SGHRS, CDR2 YFSETQ. Trimming shortened V by 0 bases and J by 5 bases, and 6 bases separated the two germline ends. The CDR3 is 13 amino acids. The CDR3 region is CASSLGVDQPQHF. CDR3 DNA sequence: TGCGCCAGCAGCTTGGGGGTGGATCAGCCCCAGCATTTT.

The gene calls are TRBV6-1 and TRBJ2-5; 8 bases map to TRBD1. V trimming: 2 bases; J trimming: 5 bases; junction bases outside the gene matches: 7. The CDR3 has 15 residues. Germline lookup yields CDR1 MNHNS and CDR2 SASEGT. CDR3: CASSEQGAGGETQYF. In nucleotides, the CDR3 is TGTGCCAGCAGTGAACAGGGGGCGGGCGGTGAGACCCAGTACTTC.

The chain carries TRBV28 and TRBJ1-6; tentatively, D is TRBD1 (6 bases). Germline V CDR1 and CDR2: MDHEN, SYDVKM. V lost 5 bases and J lost 5, with 7 bases in between. This CDR3 has 13 residues. The CDR3 reads CASSQGNNSPLHF. As DNA, the CDR3 is TGTGCCAGCAGTCAGGGGAATAATTCACCCCTCCACTTT.

This chain links TRBV19 with TRBJ2-7; D gene ambiguous. Deletions cut 4 bases from V and 2 bases from J, with 12 bases between. Germline values: CDR1 LNHDA, CDR2 SQIVND (reference sequence). This CDR3 contains 14 residues. This chain's CDR3 is CASSKTLVAYEQYF. The CDR3 coding sequence is TGTGCCAGTAGTAAGACCCTAGTAGCCTACGAGCAGTACTTC. Looking up the rest from reference TRBV19 and TRBJ2-7 gives the full variable domain: DGGITQSPKYLFRKEGQNVTLSCEQNLNHDAMYWYRQDPGQGLRLIYYSQIVNDFQKGDIAEGYSVSREKKESFPLTVTSAQKNPTAFYLCASSKTLVAYEQYFGPGTRLTVT.